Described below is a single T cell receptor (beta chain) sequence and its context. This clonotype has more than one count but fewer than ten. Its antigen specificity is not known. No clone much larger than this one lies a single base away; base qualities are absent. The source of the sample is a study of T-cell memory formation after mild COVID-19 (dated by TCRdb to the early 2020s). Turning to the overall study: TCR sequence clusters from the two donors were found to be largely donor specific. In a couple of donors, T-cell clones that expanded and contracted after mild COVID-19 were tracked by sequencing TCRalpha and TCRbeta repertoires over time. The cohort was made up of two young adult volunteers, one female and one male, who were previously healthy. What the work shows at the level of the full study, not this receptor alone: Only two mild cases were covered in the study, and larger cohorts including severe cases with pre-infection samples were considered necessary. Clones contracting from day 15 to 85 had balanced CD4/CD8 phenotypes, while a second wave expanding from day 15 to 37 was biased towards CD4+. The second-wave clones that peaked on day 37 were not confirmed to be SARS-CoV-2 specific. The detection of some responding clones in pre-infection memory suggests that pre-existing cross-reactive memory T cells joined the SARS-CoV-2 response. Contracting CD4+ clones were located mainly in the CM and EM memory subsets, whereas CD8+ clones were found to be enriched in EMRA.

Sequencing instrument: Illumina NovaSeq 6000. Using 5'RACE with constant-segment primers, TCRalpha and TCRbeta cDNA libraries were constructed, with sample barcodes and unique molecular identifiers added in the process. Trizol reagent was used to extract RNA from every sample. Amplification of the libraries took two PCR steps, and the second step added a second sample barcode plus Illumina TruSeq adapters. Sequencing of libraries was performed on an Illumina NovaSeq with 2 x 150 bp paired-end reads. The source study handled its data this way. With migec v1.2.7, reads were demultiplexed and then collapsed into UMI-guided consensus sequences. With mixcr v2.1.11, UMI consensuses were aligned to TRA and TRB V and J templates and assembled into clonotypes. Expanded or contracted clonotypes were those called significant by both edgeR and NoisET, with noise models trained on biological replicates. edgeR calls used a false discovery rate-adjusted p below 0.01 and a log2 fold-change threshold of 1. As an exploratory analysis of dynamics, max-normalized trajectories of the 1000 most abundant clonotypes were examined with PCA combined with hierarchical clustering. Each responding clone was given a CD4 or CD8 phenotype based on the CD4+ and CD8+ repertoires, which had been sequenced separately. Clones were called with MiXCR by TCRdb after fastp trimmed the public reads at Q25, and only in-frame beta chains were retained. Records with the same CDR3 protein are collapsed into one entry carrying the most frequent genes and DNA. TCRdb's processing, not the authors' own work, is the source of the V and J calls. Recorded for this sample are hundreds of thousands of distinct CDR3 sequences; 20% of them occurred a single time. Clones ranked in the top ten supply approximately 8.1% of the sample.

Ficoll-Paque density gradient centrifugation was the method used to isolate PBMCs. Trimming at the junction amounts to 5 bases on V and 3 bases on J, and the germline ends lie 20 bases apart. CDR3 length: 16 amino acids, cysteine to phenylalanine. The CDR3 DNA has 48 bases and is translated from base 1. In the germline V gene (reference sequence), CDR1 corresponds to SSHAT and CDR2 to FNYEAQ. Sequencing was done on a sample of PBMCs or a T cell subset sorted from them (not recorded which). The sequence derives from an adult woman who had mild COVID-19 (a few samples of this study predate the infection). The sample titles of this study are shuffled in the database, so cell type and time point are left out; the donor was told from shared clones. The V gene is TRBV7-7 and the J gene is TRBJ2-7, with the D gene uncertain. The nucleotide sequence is TGTGCCAGCAGCCCAAAGCTGGGGTATGAGAACTACGAGCAGTACTTC. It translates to CASSPKLGYENYEQYF.